This T cell receptor (beta chain) was sequenced in a study of cytomegalovirus exposure and HLA in healthy donors. The germline V and J ends were trimmed by 5 bases and 14 bases, with 18 bases remaining between them. Germline values: CDR1 GTSNPN, CDR2 SVGIG (reference sequence). The CDR3 length is 11 residues. A few counts support this clone. Its target is not known. Whole-study findings and limits: Prior analysis indicated that the majority of TCR beta V segments exhibited productivity approximately 90% or approximately 30% of the time. The likely origin of a cluster of highly shared sequence variants was a sequencing artifact. Based on reports, TCR beta sequences accurately predicted HLA-A and HLA-B alleles for most subjects.

The PCR ran on 60 Vbeta and 13 Jbeta primers. TCRdb's table, derived via immunoSEQ multiplex PCR, lists solely in-frame clones and lacks some. The sample has 110,000 to 150,000 clones, roughly 71% seen once. The chain employs TRBV30 and TRBJ1-1, with a tentative D call TRBD1 (6 bases). The source material was PBMCs. This clonotype was obtained from a man aged 25 to 40 in good health and CMV-seronegative. The CDR3 loop is CAWGTSTWAFF. The CDR3 DNA is TGTGCCTGGGGGACATCCACGTGGGCGTTCTTT.